The source of this T cell receptor beta chain is a study of identical twins. This clonotype was detected only a few times. Its antigen is currently unknown. TCRdb used MiXCR to reprocess the 5' RACE reads, holding one entry per CDR3 protein. This sample has around 280,000 distinct CDR3 sequences, with more than 6.5% found just once. Study conclusions and caveats: Out-of-frame alpha sequences shared by twins showed excess low generation probability. Models underpredicted monozygotic twin sharing of out-of-frame TCR alpha. Cord blood beta clonotypes present at high abundance carried fewer insertions; no such pattern appeared in memory repertoires.

The V segment lost 4 bases and the J segment 2 bases; nucleotides outside the gene matches: 11. CDR1 is MGHRA, CDR2 YSYEKL, per germline. This CDR3 contains 16 residues. The sample was also reused in another study, on yellow fever vaccine responses in identical twins. As that report states: The T cell response to vaccination in identical twins was reportedly partly convergent and partly personalized.

Sequencing input: memory (CD45RO+) T cells sorted from blood. The origin of this receptor is a woman aged 18-29 years in good health. The V and J genes are TRBV4-1 and TRBJ2-7, with 7 positions matching TRBD1. CDR3 nucleotide sequence: TGCGCCAGCAGCCCCCTCAAGTCGGGACAGCCCTACGAGCAGTACTTC. Amino acid sequence: CASSPLKSGQPYEQYF.